The 12 T cell receptor beta chains below all came from one sample that was sequenced in a study of T cell clones after liver transplantation. The assay was immunoSEQ multiplex PCR, and TCRdb's table has in-frame clones only and misses some. The profile covers tens of thousands of clones, with approximately 87% appearing a single time and 2.8% taken by the ten largest. The input for sequencing was CD4+ T cells from blood, taken at the 22-month timepoint. The receptors here all came from a human patient who received a liver transplant. The graft donor may have given rise to some T cells.

V and J are TRBV7-3 and TRBJ2-3; D remains unclear. This CDR3 region has 15 residues. The V end was cut by 5 bases, the J end by 3 bases, with 15 bases between. Germline loops: CDR1 SGHTA, CDR2 FQGTGA. For the CDR3, the DNA is TGTGCCAGCAGCCTAAAAGTAGGAGTAACAGATACGCAGTATTTT. The encoded protein is CASSLKVGVTDTQYF.

The rearrangement uses TRBV10-2 and TRBJ2-7; 9 bases align to TRBD2. In germline, CDR1 is WSHSY, CDR2 SAAADI. V lost 0 bases to trimming and J lost 9 bases; unmatched junction nucleotides: 3. The CDR3 consists of 13 residues. This CDR3 reads CASSESGSGGQYF. DNA of the CDR3: TGCGCCAGCAGTGAGTCGGGTAGCGGGGGGCAGTACTTC.

The chain carries TRBV7-2 and TRBJ1-2; no reliable D call. V lost 1 base and J lost 1, with 7 bases in between. Germline CDR1 and CDR2: SGHTA and FQGNSA. The CDR3 has 14 amino acids. The CDR3 bases are TGTGCCAGCAGCTTAGGTGCGGGTAACTATGGCTACACCTTC. Translated, it gives CASSLGAGNYGYTF.

The chain links TRBV6-1 to TRBJ1-2; D remains ambiguous. The V and J ends lost 7 bases and 0 bases respectively, with 9 bases between them. Germline V gene data show CDR1 as MNHNS and CDR2 as SASEGT. The CDR3 loop spans 13 amino acids. The chain's CDR3 is CASILQPNYGYTF. The CDR3 bases are TGTGCCAGCATCTTACAGCCTAACTATGGCTACACCTTC.

This clone was recorded a few times. The chain employs TRBV5-1 and TRBJ1-5; 9 positions match TRBD1. The germline V gene encodes CDR1 SGHRS and CDR2 YFSETQ. Germline trimming cut 4 bases from V and 2 bases from J; bases unmatched to any gene: 4. The CDR3 runs to 15 residues. CDR3 DNA sequence: TGCGCCAGCAGCCCACAGGGGGCGGGCAATCAGCCCCAGCATTTT. Amino acids: CASSPQGAGNQPQHF.

The V gene is TRBV29-1, the J gene TRBJ2-5; D remains ambiguous. Germline V gene sequence: CDR1 SQVTM, CDR2 ANQGSEA. CDR3 size: 16 residues. Deletions cut 0 bases from V and 6 bases from J, with 20 bases between. Written as DNA, the CDR3 is TGCAGCGTTGAAGACAGTTCTCGTGCCCCCCCGAAGACCCAGTACTTC. This gives the protein CSVEDSSRAPPKTQYF.

The chain has TRBV7-9 and TRBJ2-3; 8 nucleotides agree with TRBD2. J gave up 4 bases and V 3 bases, and 12 bases lay outside the gene matches. The CDR3 sequence is 17 residues long. CDR1 and CDR2 from the germline V gene are SEHNR and FQNEAQ (reference sequence). CDR3 region: CASSLLSGLGSADTQYF. For the CDR3, the DNA is TGTGCCAGCAGCTTGCTGTCGGGACTAGGATCTGCAGATACGCAGTATTTT.

The chain recombines TRBV29-1 with TRBJ2-1; D assignment may be TRBD1 or TRBD2 (5 bases each). This CDR3 contains 14 residues. V was shortened by 4 bases and J by 6 bases, with 16 bases between the two germline ends. Germline-derived CDR1 and CDR2 are SQVTM and ANQGSEA. The CDR3 sequence: CSVGAGGTTNEQFF. CDR3 coding DNA: TGCAGCGTTGGGGCTGGGGGAACCACCAATGAGCAGTTCTTC.

This clone has only one observation. V and J are TRBV5-4 and TRBJ1-4; TRBD1 aligns across 7 bases. The CDR3 loop spans 16 amino acids. J gave up 2 bases and V 4 bases, and 8 bases lay outside the gene matches. The germline gives CDR1 SGHNT, CDR2 YYREEE (reference sequence). CDR3 amino acids: CASSTQGGVTNEKLFF. The CDR3 DNA reads as TGTGCCAGCAGCACGCAGGGGGGTGTTACTAATGAAAAACTGTTTTTT.

V usage is TRBV5-6 and J usage is TRBJ1-5; D not certain. CDR3 length equals 15 residues. Between the trimmed V and J ends, which lost 0 bases and 4 bases, there was a span of 11 bases. Germline-derived CDR1 and CDR2 are SGHDT and YYEEEE. The CDR3, as DNA: TGTGCCAGCAGCTTGGACAGAGTTCGGAATCAGCCCCAGCATTTT. Its translation is CASSLDRVRNQPQHF.

This chain joins TRBV6-5 and TRBJ2-7; TRBD1 might be the D (6 bases). The CDR3 contains 14 residues. Trimming shortened V by 6 bases and J by 2 bases, and 14 bases separated the two germline ends. Germline-derived CDR1 and CDR2 are MNHEY and SVGAGI. The CDR3 DNA sequence: TGTGCCAGCAGAGCTCGGGACACGACCTACGAGCAGTACTTC. Translation gives CASRARDTTYEQYF.

V and J are TRBV18 and TRBJ2-7; 9 bases align to TRBD2. The length of the CDR3 is 17 residues. V dropped 2 bases and J dropped 3; count of bases not matched to a gene: 11. The germline gives CDR1 KGHSH, CDR2 LQKENI. CDR3 in DNA: TGTGCCAGCTCACCAACAACCCCGGCGGGGGGGAACTACGAGCAGTACTTC. Amino acids: CASSPTTPAGGNYEQYF. Using reference TRBV18 and TRBJ2-7 for the parts outside the CDR3, the full variable domain is NAGVMQNPRHLVRRRGQEARLRCSPMKGHSHVYWYRQLPEEGLKFMVYLQKENIIDESGMPKERFSAEFPKEGPSILRIQQVVRGDSAAYFCASSPTTPAGGNYEQYFGPGTRLTVT.